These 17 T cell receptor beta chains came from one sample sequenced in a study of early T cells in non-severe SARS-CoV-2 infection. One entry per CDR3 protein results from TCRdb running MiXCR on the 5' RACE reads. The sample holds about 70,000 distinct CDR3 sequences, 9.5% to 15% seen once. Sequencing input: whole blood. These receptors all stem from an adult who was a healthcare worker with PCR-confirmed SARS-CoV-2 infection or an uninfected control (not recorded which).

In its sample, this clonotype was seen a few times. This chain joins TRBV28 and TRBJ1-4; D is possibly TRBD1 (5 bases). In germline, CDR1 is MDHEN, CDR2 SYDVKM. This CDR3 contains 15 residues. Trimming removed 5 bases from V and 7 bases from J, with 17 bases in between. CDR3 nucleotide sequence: TGTGCCAGCAGTCCCCCGACCCAGGGTGGTGAAAAACTGTTTTTT. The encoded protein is CASSPPTQGGEKLFF.

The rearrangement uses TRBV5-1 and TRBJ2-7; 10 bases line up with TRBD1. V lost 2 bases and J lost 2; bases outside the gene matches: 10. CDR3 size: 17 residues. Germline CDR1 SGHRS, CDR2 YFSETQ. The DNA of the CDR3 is TGCGCCAGCAGCTTACTCCCGGGGACAGGGGAAACCTACGAGCAGTACTTC. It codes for CASSLLPGTGETYEQYF.

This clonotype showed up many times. Here the CDR3 reads CASSRLAGASYNEQFF. CDR3 DNA: TGTGCCAGCAGTAGACTAGCGGGGGCCTCCTACAATGAGCAGTTCTTC. The chain employs TRBV21-1 and TRBJ2-1; the tabulated D call, TRBD2, remains unverified against the DNA. TRBV21-1 is assigned pseudogene status. The CDR3 covers 16 residues.

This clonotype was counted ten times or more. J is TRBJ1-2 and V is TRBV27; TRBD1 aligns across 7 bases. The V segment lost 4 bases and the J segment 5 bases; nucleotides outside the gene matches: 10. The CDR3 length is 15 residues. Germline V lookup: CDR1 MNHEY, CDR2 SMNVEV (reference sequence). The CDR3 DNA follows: TGTGCCAGCAGTTATACCAGGGGGAGTCCTTATGGCTACACCTTC. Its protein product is CASSYTRGSPYGYTF.

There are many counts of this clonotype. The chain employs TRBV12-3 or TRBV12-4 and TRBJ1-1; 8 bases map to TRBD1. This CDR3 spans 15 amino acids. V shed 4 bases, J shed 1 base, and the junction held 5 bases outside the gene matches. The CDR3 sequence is CASSYRTGTNTEAFF. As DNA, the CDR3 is TGTGCCAGCAGTTATCGGACAGGGACGAACACTGAAGCTTTCTTT.

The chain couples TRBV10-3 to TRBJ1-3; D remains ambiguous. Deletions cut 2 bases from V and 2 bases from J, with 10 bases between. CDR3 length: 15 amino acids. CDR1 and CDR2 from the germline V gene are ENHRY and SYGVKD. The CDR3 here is CAISEPRQAGNTIYF. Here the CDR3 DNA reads TGTGCCATCAGTGAGCCCAGGCAGGCTGGAAACACCATATATTTT.

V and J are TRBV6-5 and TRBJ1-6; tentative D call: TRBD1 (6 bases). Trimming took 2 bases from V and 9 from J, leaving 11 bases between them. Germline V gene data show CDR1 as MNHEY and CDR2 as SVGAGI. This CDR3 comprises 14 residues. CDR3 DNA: TGTGCCAGCAGTTACAGCCAGGGGAGTTCACCCCTCCACTTT. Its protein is CASSYSQGSSPLHF.

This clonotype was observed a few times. The CDR3, as DNA: TGCGCCAGCAGCTTGGACGGGACAGACTATGGCTACACCTTC. This sequence encodes CASSLDGTDYGYTF. The chain combines TRBV5-1 with TRBJ1-2; the match to TRBD1 covers 7 bases. Germline CDR1 reads SGHRS; CDR2 reads YFSETQ. V lost 0 bases to trimming and J lost 3 bases; unmatched junction nucleotides: 2. The CDR3 totals 14 residues.

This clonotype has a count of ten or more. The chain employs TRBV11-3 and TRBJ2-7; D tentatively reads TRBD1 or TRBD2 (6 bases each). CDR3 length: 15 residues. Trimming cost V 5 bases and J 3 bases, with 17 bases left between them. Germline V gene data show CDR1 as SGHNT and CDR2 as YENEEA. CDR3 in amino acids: CASSPRGGPDYEQYF. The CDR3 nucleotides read TGTGCCAGCAGCCCGCGTGGGGGGCCGGACTACGAGCAGTACTTC.

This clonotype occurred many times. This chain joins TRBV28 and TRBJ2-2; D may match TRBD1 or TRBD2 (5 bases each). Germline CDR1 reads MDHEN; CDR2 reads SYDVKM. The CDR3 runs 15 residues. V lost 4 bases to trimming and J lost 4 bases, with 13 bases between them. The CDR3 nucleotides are TGTGCCAGCAGTTCGAGGGGTTTGGGCACCGGGGAGCTGTTTTTT. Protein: CASSSRGLGTGELFF.

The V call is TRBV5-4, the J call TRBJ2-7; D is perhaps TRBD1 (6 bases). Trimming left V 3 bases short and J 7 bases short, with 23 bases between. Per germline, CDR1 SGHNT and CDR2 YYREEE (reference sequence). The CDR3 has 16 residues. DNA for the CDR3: TGTGCCAGCAGCTCCGCCCTAACAGGGCCGGGCCGGGAGCAGTACTTC. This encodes CASSSALTGPGREQYF.

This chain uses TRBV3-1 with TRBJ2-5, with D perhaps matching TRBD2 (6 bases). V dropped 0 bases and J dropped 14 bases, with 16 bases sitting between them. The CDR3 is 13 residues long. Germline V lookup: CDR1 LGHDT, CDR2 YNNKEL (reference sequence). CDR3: CASSQDLTGVIYF. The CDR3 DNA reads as TGTGCCAGCAGCCAAGATCTGACGGGAGTGATTTACTTC.

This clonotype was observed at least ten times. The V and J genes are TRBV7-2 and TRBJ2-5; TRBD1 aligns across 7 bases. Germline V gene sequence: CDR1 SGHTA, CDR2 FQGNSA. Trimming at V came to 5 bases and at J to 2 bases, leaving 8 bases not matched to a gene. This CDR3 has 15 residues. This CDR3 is CASSPRDRAQETQYF. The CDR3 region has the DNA TGTGCCAGCAGCCCCCGAGACAGGGCTCAAGAGACCCAGTACTTC.

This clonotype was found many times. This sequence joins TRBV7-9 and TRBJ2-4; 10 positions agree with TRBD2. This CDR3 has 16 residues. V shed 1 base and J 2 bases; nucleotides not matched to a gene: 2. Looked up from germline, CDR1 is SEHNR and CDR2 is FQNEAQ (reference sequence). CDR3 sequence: CASSLVSGRTKNIQYF. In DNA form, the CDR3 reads TGTGCCAGCAGCTTAGTTAGCGGGAGGACCAAAAACATTCAGTACTTC.

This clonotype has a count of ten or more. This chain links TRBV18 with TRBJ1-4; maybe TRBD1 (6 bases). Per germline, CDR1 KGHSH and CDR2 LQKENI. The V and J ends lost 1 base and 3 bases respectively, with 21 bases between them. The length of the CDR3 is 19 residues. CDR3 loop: CASSPRRGPMRLPNEKLFF. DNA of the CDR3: TGTGCCAGCTCACCACGCAGGGGACCCATGCGCCTCCCTAATGAAAAACTGTTTTTT.

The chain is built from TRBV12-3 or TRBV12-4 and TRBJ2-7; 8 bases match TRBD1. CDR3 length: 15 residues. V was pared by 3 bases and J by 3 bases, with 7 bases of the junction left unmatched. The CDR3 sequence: CASSFPGTGDYEQYF. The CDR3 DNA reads TGTGCCAGCAGTTTCCCCGGGACAGGCGACTACGAGCAGTACTTC.

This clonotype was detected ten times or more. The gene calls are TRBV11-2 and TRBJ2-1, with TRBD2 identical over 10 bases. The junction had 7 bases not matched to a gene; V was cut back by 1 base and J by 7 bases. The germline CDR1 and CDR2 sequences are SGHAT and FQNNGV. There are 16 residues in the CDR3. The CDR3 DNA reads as TGTGCCAGCAGCTTAGTGCCTAGCGGGAGATTAAATGAGCAGTTCTTC. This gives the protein CASSLVPSGRLNEQFF.